This TCR beta chain was obtained from a study of T-cell reconstitution after alpha-beta-depleted transplantation in children. Study-wide findings and caveats: In some patients, recipient T cells and intrathymic progenitors surviving conditioning explained high day-60 diversity. The authors attributed T-cell counts and diversity one year after transplant mostly to newly produced T cells.

Between the trimmed V and J ends, which lost 5 bases and 4 bases, there was a span of 15 bases. The CDR3 sequence is 14 residues long. Per germline, CDR1 SGHTA and CDR2 FQGTGA. This clonotype was seen ten or more times. Its antigen is still unknown. The authors prepared the TCRbeta library with unique molecular identifiers. TCRdb re-derived calls from the PCR reads in MiXCR, one entry per CDR3 protein. The sample holds hundreds of thousands of distinct CDR3 sequences, over 10% seen once. This specimen was PBMCs, taken before TCRalphabeta/CD19-depleted stem cell transplant. The chain links TRBV7-3 to TRBJ2-7, with D unclear. This TCR was sampled from a girl aged 2 to 10 with congenital amegakaryocytic thrombocytopenia, due to receive a stem cell transplant. The CDR3 nucleotides are TGTGCCAGCAGCCAGTCCCCGGGCCCTTACGAGCAGTACTTC. It is translated as CASSQSPGPYEQYF.